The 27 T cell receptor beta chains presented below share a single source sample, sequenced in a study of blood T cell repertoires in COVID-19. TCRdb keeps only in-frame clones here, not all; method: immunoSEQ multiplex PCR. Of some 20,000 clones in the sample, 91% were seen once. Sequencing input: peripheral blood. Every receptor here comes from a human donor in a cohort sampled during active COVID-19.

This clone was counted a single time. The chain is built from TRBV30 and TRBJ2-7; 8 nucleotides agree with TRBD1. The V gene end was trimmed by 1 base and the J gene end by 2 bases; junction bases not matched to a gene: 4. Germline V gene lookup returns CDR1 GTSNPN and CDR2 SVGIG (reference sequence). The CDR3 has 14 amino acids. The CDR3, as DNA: TGTGCCTGGAGTGAGGAACAGGGGGCCTACGAGCAGTACTTC. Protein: CAWSEEQGAYEQYF.

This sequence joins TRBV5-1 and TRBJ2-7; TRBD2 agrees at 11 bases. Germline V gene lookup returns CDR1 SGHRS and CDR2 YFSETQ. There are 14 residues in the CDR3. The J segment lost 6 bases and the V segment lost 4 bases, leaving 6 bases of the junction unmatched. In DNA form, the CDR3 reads TGCGCCAGCAGCATAGCGGGAGGGCCTGGCGAGCAGTACTTC. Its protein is CASSIAGGPGEQYF.

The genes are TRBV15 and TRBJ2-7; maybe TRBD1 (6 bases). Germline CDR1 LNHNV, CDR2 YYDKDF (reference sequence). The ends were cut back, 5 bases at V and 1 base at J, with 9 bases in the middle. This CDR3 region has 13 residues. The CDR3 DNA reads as TGTGCCACCAGCGGGGGACATTCCTACGAGCAGTACTTC. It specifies CATSGGHSYEQYF.

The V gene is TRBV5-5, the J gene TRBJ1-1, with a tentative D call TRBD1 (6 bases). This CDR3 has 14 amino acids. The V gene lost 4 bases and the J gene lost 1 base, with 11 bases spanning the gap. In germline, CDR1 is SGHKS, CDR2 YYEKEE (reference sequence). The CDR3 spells CASSVTGKNTEAFF. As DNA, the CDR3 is TGTGCCAGCAGCGTTACAGGGAAGAACACTGAAGCTTTCTTT.

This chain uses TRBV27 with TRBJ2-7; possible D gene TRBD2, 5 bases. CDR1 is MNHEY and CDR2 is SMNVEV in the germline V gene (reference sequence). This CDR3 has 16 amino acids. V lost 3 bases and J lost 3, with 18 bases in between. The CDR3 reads CASSLRALEGSYEQYF. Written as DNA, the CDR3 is TGTGCCAGCAGTTTGAGGGCCCTAGAAGGGAGCTACGAGCAGTACTTC.

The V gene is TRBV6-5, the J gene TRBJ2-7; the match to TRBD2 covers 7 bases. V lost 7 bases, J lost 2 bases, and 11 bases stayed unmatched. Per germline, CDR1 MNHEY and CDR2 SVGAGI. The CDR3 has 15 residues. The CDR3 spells CASTRFSGLAYEQYF. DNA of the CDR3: TGTGCCAGCACACGCTTTAGCGGGCTAGCCTACGAGCAGTACTTC.

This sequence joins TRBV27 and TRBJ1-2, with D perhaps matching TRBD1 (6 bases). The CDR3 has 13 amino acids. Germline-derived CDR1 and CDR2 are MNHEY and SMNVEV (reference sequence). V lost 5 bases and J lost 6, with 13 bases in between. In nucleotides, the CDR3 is TGTGCCAGCAGTCTACAGGGTCTTAATGGCTACACCTTC. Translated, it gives CASSLQGLNGYTF.

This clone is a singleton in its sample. DNA of the CDR3: TGTGCCAGCAGTCGACAGGGGGACTATGGCTACACCTTC. As protein: CASSRQGDYGYTF. The rearrangement joins TRBV6-6 to TRBJ1-2, with 9 bases lining up with TRBD1. The CDR3 is made up of 13 amino acids. CDR1 is MNHNY, CDR2 SVGAGI, per germline (reference sequence). V shed 5 bases, J shed 3 bases, and the junction held 1 base outside the gene matches.

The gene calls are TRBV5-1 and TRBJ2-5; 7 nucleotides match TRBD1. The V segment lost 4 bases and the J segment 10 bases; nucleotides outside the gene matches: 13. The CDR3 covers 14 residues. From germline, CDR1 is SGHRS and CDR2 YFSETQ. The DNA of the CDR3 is TGCGCCAGCAGCACCCGGACAGGCTCCTCTGTCCAGTACTTC. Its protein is CASSTRTGSSVQYF.

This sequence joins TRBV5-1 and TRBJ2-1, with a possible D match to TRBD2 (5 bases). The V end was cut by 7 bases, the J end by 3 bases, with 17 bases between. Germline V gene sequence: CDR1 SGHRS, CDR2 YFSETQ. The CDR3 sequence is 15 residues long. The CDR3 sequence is CASYPLSGDYNEQFF. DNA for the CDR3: TGCGCCAGCTACCCCCTCAGCGGAGACTACAATGAGCAGTTCTTC.

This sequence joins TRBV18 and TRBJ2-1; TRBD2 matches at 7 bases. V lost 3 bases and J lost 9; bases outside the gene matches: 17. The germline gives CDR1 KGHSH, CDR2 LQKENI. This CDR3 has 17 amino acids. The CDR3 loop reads CASSPTVRGGVRSEQFF. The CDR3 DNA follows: TGTGCCAGCTCACCGACCGTTCGGGGAGGGGTACGTAGTGAGCAGTTCTTC.

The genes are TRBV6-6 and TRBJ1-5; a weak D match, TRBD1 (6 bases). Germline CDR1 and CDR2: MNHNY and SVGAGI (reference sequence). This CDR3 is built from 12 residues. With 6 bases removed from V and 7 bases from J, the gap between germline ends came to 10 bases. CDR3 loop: CASRTGLQPQHF. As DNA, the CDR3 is TGTGCCAGCAGGACAGGCTTGCAGCCCCAGCATTTT.

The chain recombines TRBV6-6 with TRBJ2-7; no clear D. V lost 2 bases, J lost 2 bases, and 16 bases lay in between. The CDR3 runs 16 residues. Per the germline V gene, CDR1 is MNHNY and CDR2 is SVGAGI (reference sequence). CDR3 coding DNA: TGTGCCAGCAGTTACCCCCCCGGCGGTCTAACCTACGAGCAGTACTTC. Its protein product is CASSYPPGGLTYEQYF.

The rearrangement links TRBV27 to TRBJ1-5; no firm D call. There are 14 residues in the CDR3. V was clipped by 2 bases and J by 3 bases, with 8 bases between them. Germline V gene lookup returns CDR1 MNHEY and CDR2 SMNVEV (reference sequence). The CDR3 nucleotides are TGTGCCAGCAGTTTAACCGGGAACAATCAGCCCCAGCATTTT. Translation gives CASSLTGNNQPQHF.

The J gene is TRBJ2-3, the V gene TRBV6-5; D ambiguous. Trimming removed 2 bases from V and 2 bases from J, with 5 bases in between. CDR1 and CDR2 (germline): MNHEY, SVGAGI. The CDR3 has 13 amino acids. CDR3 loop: CASSYGTTDTQYF. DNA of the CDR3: TGTGCCAGCAGTTACGGCACCACAGATACGCAGTATTTT.

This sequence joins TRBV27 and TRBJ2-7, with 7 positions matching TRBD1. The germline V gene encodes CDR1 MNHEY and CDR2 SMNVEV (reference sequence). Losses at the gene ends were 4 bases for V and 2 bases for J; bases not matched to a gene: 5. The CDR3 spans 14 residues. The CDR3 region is CASSSSGGPYEQYF. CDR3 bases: TGTGCCAGCAGTTCCTCAGGGGGACCCTACGAGCAGTACTTC.

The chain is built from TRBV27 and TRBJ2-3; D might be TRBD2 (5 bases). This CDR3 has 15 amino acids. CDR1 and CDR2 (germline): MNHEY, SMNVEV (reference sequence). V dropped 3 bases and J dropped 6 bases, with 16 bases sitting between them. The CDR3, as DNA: TGTGCCAGCAGTTTCAGCGGACCCCCATTTGATACGCAGTATTTT. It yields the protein CASSFSGPPFDTQYF.

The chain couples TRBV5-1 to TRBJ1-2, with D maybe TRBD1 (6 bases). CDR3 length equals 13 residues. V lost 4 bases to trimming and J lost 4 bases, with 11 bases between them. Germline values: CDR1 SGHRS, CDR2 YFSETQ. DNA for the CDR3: TGCGCCAGCAGCCCGGACAGTCCCTATGGCTACACCTTC. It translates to CASSPDSPYGYTF.

The CDR3 region has the DNA TGTGCCAGCAGCCCAAGACTAGCGGGAATAGGCACAGATACGCAGTATTTT. The encoded protein is CASSPRLAGIGTDTQYF. V usage is TRBV3-1 (or the pseudogene TRBV3-2) and J usage is TRBJ2-3; 11 bases agree with TRBD2. After removal of 4 bases from V and 1 base from J, the junction contained 7 bases not matched to a gene. This CDR3 is 17 amino acids long. Germline CDR1 is LGHDT and CDR2 is YNNKEL (reference sequence).

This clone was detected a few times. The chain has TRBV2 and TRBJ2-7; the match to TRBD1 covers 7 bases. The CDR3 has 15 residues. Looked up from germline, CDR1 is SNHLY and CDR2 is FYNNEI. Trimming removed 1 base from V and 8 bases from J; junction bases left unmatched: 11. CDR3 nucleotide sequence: TGTGCCAGCAGTGAAGTATTTTTTAGGGACAGCCAGCAGTACTTC. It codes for CASSEVFFRDSQQYF. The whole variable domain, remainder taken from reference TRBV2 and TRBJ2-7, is EPEVTQTPSHQVTQMGQEVILRCVPISNHLYFYWYRQILGQKVEFLVSFYNNEISEKSEIFDDQFSVERPDGSNFTLKIRSTKLEDSAMYFCASSEVFFRDSQQYFGPGTRLTVT.

CDR3 DNA sequence: TGTGCCAGCAGCCCGGGACAGGGGTTTACCTACGAGCAGTACTTC. Translated: CASSPGQGFTYEQYF. The chain combines TRBV11-3 with TRBJ2-7, with 10 positions matching TRBD1. This CDR3 has 15 residues. In germline, CDR1 is SGHNT, CDR2 YENEEA. Trimming at V came to 5 bases and at J to 2 bases, leaving 6 bases not matched to a gene. The whole variable domain, filled in from reference TRBV11-3 and TRBJ2-7, reads EAGVVQSPRYKIIEKKQPVAFWCNPISGHNTLYWYLQNLGQGPELLIRYENEEAVDDSQLPKDRFSAERLKGVDSTLKIQPAELGDSAVYLCASSPGQGFTYEQYFGPGTRLTVT.

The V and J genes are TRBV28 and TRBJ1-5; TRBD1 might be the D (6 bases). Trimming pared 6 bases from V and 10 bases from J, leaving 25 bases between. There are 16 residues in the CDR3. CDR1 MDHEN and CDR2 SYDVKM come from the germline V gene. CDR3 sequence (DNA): TGTGCCAGCAGCTCGGCCGGAAGGGGGGGGTTTGGACCCCAGCATTTT. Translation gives CASSSAGRGGFGPQHF.

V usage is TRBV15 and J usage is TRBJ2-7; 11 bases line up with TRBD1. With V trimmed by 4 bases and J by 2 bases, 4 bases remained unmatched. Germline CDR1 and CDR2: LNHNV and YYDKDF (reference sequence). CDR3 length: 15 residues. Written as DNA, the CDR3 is TGTGCCACCAGCACCTGGGGACAGGGGGCCTACGAGCAGTACTTC. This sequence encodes CATSTWGQGAYEQYF.

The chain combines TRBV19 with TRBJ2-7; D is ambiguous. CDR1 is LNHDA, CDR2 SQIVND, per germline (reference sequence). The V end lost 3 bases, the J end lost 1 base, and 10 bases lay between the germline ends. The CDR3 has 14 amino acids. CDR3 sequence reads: CASSIQAASYEQYF. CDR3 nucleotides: TGTGCCAGTAGTATCCAAGCTGCATCCTACGAGCAGTACTTC.

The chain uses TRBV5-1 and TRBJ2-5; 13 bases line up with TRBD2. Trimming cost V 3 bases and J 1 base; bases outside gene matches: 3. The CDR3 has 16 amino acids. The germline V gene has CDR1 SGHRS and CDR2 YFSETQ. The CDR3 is CASSSGLAGPQETQYF. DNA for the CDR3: TGCGCCAGCAGCTCGGGACTAGCGGGGCCCCAAGAGACCCAGTACTTC. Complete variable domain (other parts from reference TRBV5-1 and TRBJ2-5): KAGVTQTPRYLIKTRGQQVTLSCSPISGHRSVSWYQQTPGQGLQFLFEYFSETQRNKGNFPGRFSGRQFSNSRSEMNVSTLELGDSALYLCASSSGLAGPQETQYFGPGTRLLVL.

The CDR3 sequence is CASSFGQGETQYF. The DNA of the CDR3 is TGTGCCAGCAGTTTCGGACAAGGGGAGACCCAGTACTTC. The chain links TRBV27 to TRBJ2-5; D possibly corresponds to TRBD1 (5 bases). Germline V gene lookup returns CDR1 MNHEY and CDR2 SMNVEV (reference sequence). V dropped 3 bases and J dropped 5 bases, with 10 bases sitting between them. This CDR3 is 13 amino acids long.

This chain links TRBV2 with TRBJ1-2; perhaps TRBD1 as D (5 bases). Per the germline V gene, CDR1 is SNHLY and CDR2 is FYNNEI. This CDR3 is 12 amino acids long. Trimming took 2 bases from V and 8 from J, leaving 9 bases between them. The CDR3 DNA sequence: TGTGCCAGCAGTGAACAGGGACTAGGCTACACCTTC. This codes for CASSEQGLGYTF.